These 20 T cell receptor beta chains originate from one sample sequenced in a study of shared clonotypes between healthy human individuals. Positive CCR7 selection of CD45RO-negative cells yielded the naive CD8 cells, and terminally differentiated effector memory CD45RA+ cells were excluded. The assay was immunoSEQ multiplex PCR, and TCRdb's table has in-frame clones only and misses some. The sample lists about 2.1 million clones; 90% to 95% were seen once. The specimen was naive CD8+ T cells from PBMCs. The receptors originated from a man between 18 and 29 years old in good health. Some clones in this sample may be carry-over from other donors' samples.

The J gene is TRBJ1-2, the V gene TRBV10-3; D call uncertain. This CDR3 is 14 amino acids long. Looked up from germline, CDR1 is ENHRY and CDR2 is SYGVKD. V lost 3 bases and J 2 bases, leaving 10 bases between the germline ends. CDR3 in amino acids: CAISEAAGNYGYTF. CDR3 nucleotides: TGTGCCATCAGTGAAGCGGCCGGGAACTATGGCTACACCTTC.

The J gene is TRBJ2-7, the V gene TRBV11-2; 9 bases align to TRBD2. This CDR3 has 16 amino acids. V lost 4 bases to trimming and J lost 1 base; unmatched junction nucleotides: 8. Germline V gives CDR1 SGHAT, CDR2 FQNNGV. The CDR3 DNA follows: TGTGCCAGCAGCTCACGACTAGCGGAGGGGTCCTACGAGCAGTACTTC. This encodes CASSSRLAEGSYEQYF.

The chain joins TRBV5-1 to TRBJ2-2; tentatively, D is TRBD2 (6 bases). CDR3 length: 15 amino acids. CDR1 is SGHRS and CDR2 is YFSETQ in the germline V gene. The V gene lost 0 bases and the J gene lost 7 bases, with 13 bases spanning the gap. CDR3 DNA: TGCGCCAGCAGCTTGGCCCTCGGGCGGGACGGGGAGCTGTTTTTT. Translating gives CASSLALGRDGELFF.

The genes are TRBV9 and TRBJ2-3; tentatively, D is TRBD1 (5 bases). The germline gives CDR1 SGDLS, CDR2 YYNGEE. This CDR3 has 15 residues. The V end lost 4 bases, the J end lost 5 bases, and 17 bases lay between the germline ends. The CDR3 region is CASSLTGRVGDTQYF. The CDR3 DNA sequence: TGTGCCAGCAGCTTGACGGGCAGGGTCGGAGATACGCAGTATTTT.

The chain joins TRBV21-1 to TRBJ1-1; the table's D call, TRBD1, has no DNA check behind it. TRBV21-1 is listed as a pseudogene. This CDR3 has 15 residues. The CDR3 region is CASSQGQGASTEAFF. Written as DNA, the CDR3 is TGTGCCAGCAGCCAAGGACAGGGGGCGTCCACTGAAGCTTTCTTT.

V usage is TRBV19 and J usage is TRBJ1-4, with D unresolved. The CDR3 sequence is 15 residues long. Germline V lookup: CDR1 LNHDA, CDR2 SQIVND (reference sequence). V lost 3 bases and J lost 6, with 14 bases in between. The CDR3 reads CASSMNVPSYEKLFF. The CDR3 DNA is TGTGCCAGTAGTATGAATGTCCCTTCGTATGAAAAACTGTTTTTT.

V and J are TRBV27 and TRBJ1-1; no firm D call. CDR1 and CDR2 from the germline V gene are MNHEY and SMNVEV (reference sequence). This CDR3 comprises 16 residues. V lost 5 bases, J lost 0 bases, and 16 bases lay in between. CDR3 region: CASSLLGPRLNTEAFF. The CDR3 DNA reads TGTGCCAGCAGTCTATTAGGTCCGCGGTTGAACACTGAAGCTTTCTTT.

V usage is TRBV19 and J usage is TRBJ2-7; D remains unclear. The V and J ends lost 5 bases and 0 bases respectively, with 11 bases between them. This CDR3 is 14 amino acids long. The germline V gene encodes CDR1 LNHDA and CDR2 SQIVND (reference sequence). The CDR3 region is CASSPGLGSYEQYF. The DNA for the CDR3 is TGTGCCAGTAGTCCCGGCTTGGGCTCCTACGAGCAGTACTTC.

This chain uses TRBV6-5 with TRBJ2-3, with TRBD2 matching 8 bases. J gave up 6 bases and V 5 bases, and 7 bases lay outside the gene matches. The CDR3 extends over 14 amino acids. Germline CDR1 MNHEY, CDR2 SVGAGI. CDR3 loop: CASSTPAGADTQYF. CDR3 coding DNA: TGTGCCAGCAGTACCCCAGCGGGAGCGGATACGCAGTATTTT.

About this clone itself: Other nucleotide sequences from this sample produce the same CDR3. V gene TRBV7-9 combines with J gene TRBJ2-2, with TRBD2 identical over 10 bases. This CDR3 contains 16 residues. CDR1 and CDR2 (germline): SEHNR, FQNEAQ (reference sequence). The junction had 6 bases not matched to a gene; V was cut back by 6 bases and J by 2 bases. The CDR3 region has the DNA TGTGCCAGCAGTCCCCGACTAGCGGGTAACACCGGGGAGCTGTTTTTT. It is translated as CASSPRLAGNTGELFF.

The gene calls are TRBV29-1 and TRBJ2-1; D may match TRBD1 or TRBD2 (5 bases each). CDR3 length equals 12 residues. Per germline, CDR1 SQVTM and CDR2 ANQGSEA. V lost 7 bases to trimming and J lost 4 bases, with 11 bases between them. CDR3 in amino acids: CSGGDPYNEQFF. The CDR3 coding sequence is TGCAGCGGTGGGGACCCGTACAATGAGCAGTTCTTC.

The chain carries TRBV13 and TRBJ2-5; D unresolved. This CDR3 is 12 amino acids long. The germline V gene encodes CDR1 PRHDT and CDR2 FYEKMQ (reference sequence). Trimming shortened V by 5 bases and J by 0 bases, and 4 bases separated the two germline ends. CDR3 region: CASSQYQETQYF. The CDR3 DNA reads as TGTGCCAGCAGCCAGTACCAAGAGACCCAGTACTTC.

V usage is TRBV4-1 and J usage is TRBJ2-1; D call uncertain. In germline, CDR1 is MGHRA, CDR2 YSYEKL. The CDR3 contains 15 residues. The V gene lost 4 bases and the J gene lost 0 bases, with 10 bases spanning the gap. The CDR3 DNA sequence: TGCGCCAGCAGCCTGGACGAGAGCTCCTACAATGAGCAGTTCTTC. Translation: CASSLDESSYNEQFF.

The chain employs TRBV28 and TRBJ2-1; TRBD2 matches 7 bases. The CDR3 has 13 amino acids. CDR1 and CDR2 from the germline V gene are MDHEN and SYDVKM. The ends lost 5 bases at V and 13 bases at J; junction bases unmatched: 11. The CDR3 loop is CASSREALLFQFF. The CDR3 DNA reads as TGTGCCAGCAGTCGGGAGGCCCTCTTGTTCCAGTTCTTC.

The chain carries TRBV5-1 and TRBJ2-6; 9 bases are a match to TRBD1. The CDR3 totals 18 residues. V lost 0 bases and J lost 4; bases outside the gene matches: 8. Germline CDR1 and CDR2: SGHRS and YFSETQ. The CDR3 sequence: CASSLGWDRASGANVLTF. CDR3 coding DNA: TGCGCCAGCAGCTTGGGTTGGGACAGGGCATCCGGGGCCAACGTCCTGACTTTC.

The CDR3 loop is CASSQSTADTQYF. The CDR3 coding sequence is TGTGCCAGCAGCCAATCTACAGCAGATACGCAGTATTTT. The V and J genes are TRBV14 and TRBJ2-3; D unresolved. The CDR3 is 13 amino acids. Trimming took 2 bases from V and 4 from J, leaving 7 bases between them. The V gene's germline CDR1 is SGHDN and CDR2 FVKESK.

The rearrangement uses TRBV27 and TRBJ2-7; unclear D gene. The CDR3 loop spans 12 amino acids. The germline V and J ends were trimmed by 5 bases and 5 bases, with 10 bases remaining between them. Per germline, CDR1 MNHEY and CDR2 SMNVEV (reference sequence). The CDR3: CASSPRMNEQYF. Written as DNA, the CDR3 is TGTGCCAGCAGTCCCCGGATGAACGAGCAGTACTTC.

The rearrangement uses TRBV5-1 and TRBJ2-1; TRBD2 is a possible D gene (5 bases). The CDR3 has 13 residues. Germline CDR1 reads SGHRS; CDR2 reads YFSETQ. V was trimmed by 6 bases and J by 10 bases, leaving 17 bases between them. CDR3 nucleotide sequence: TGCGCCAGCACTCGACCTTTAGCGCACGAGCAGTTCTTC. Its protein product is CASTRPLAHEQFF.

V usage is TRBV6-5 and J usage is TRBJ2-7; no firm D call. Looked up from germline, CDR1 is MNHEY and CDR2 is SVGAGI. This CDR3 is 15 amino acids long. The V end was cut by 5 bases, the J end by 4 bases, with 18 bases between. This chain's CDR3 is CASSPLRSPWYEQYF. As DNA, the CDR3 is TGTGCCAGCAGTCCACTACGGAGTCCCTGGTACGAGCAGTACTTC.

The CDR3 DNA reads as TGCGCCAGCAGCCAAGGACAGGGTGGAGGCGAGCAGTACTTC. Translating it yields CASSQGQGGGEQYF. The genes are TRBV10-1 and TRBJ2-7; TRBD1 aligns across 8 bases. The trim removed 6 bases at V and 6 bases at J, leaving 10 bases unmatched. This CDR3 is 14 amino acids long. Germline CDR1 is WNHNN and CDR2 is SYGVQD (reference sequence).